A few counts support the clone carrying this TCR beta chain. This sample is drawn from a study of cytomegalovirus exposure and HLA in healthy donors. Researchers ran the PCR with 60 Vbeta and 13 Jbeta primers. Sequencing used immunoSEQ multiplex PCR; TCRdb keeps in-frame clones, though not all of them. Of approximately 160,000 clones listed, over 75% were seen once; the top ten hold 1.9%. This TCR was recovered from a human donor in good health. Sequenced sample: PBMCs.

DNA of the CDR3: TGTGCCAGCAGCCTAGGACTAGCGGGGATTTCGGGGGAGCTGTTTTTT. Translating it yields CASSLGLAGISGELFF. The rearrangement links TRBV5-4 to TRBJ2-2; 12 positions agree with TRBD2. Unmatched junction bases numbered 9, after V lost 4 bases and J lost 8 bases. Germline lookup yields CDR1 SGHNT and CDR2 YYREEE (reference sequence). The CDR3 contains 16 residues.